This passage covers 4 T cell receptor beta chains from one sample sequenced in a study of control samples from healthy donors and cancer patients. Clones were read by immunoSEQ multiplex PCR, and TCRdb kept only the in-frame ones, dropping some. Of about 76,000 clones listed, around 90% are singletons. Sequencing used PBMCs. These receptors originate from a woman between 50 and 59 years old with colorectal cancer.

The chain recombines TRBV10-3 with TRBJ1-4; 7 nucleotides match TRBD1. V lost 2 bases to trimming and J lost 5 bases; unmatched junction nucleotides: 8. CDR3 length equals 16 residues. CDR1 and CDR2 (germline): ENHRY, SYGVKD. The DNA for the CDR3 is TGTGCCATCAGTGAGCCGACAGGGACAGTAAATGAAAAACTGTTTTTT. Residues: CAISEPTGTVNEKLFF.

V is TRBV18 and J is TRBJ2-3, with no clear D. This CDR3 contains 14 residues. Germline CDR1 is KGHSH and CDR2 is LQKENI. Trimming pared 1 base from V and 2 bases from J, leaving 7 bases between. CDR3 in amino acids: CASSPLADTDTQYF. The CDR3 region has the DNA TGTGCCAGCTCACCACTCGCAGACACAGATACGCAGTATTTT.

This rearrangement joins TRBV9 to TRBJ2-5, with 11 positions matching TRBD2. Germline V lookup: CDR1 SGDLS, CDR2 YYNGEE. Trimming took 0 bases from V and 1 from J; bases not matched to a gene: 2. CDR3 length equals 16 residues. The CDR3: CASSVELAGVQETQYF. The CDR3 DNA follows: TGTGCCAGCAGCGTAGAACTAGCGGGGGTCCAAGAGACCCAGTACTTC.

In its sample, this clone was seen a few times. The gene calls are TRBV4-3 and TRBJ1-1; D is uncertain. V was trimmed by 2 bases and J by 9 bases, leaving 13 bases between them. This CDR3 region has 13 residues. Germline CDR1 and CDR2: LGHNA and YSLEER. Written as DNA, the CDR3 is TGCGCCAGCAGCCAACAGGTCGTTTCAAAAGCTTTCTTT. Its translation is CASSQQVVSKAFF.